This TCR beta chain was recovered during a study of blood T cell repertoires in COVID-19. Study-level background: The origin of the acute and convalescent COVID-19 samples was the United States, Italy and Spain. PBMCs, B-cell-depleted T cells, or T cells provided the cDNA or gDNA that made up the material.

As originally analysed: Amplification with reference gene primers provided the estimates of nucleated cell counts. TCRdb's copy holds only in-frame clones and misses some; the assay was immunoSEQ multiplex PCR. For V, J and clone size, that table is used; D and trimming come from the DNA. The sample has some 300,000 clones; 85% to 90% are singletons. The CDR3 runs 13 residues. V shed 9 bases and J shed 1 base, with 9 bases lying between them. Per the germline V gene, CDR1 is MNHEY and CDR2 is SVGAGI. This clone was detected ten times or more. Followed longitudinally, the Seattle patients had been enrolled during active infection.

The V call is TRBV6-5, the J call TRBJ2-2, with D possibly being TRBD2 (7 bases). Sequencing input: peripheral blood. The clonotype comes from a woman aged 25 to 39 with COVID-19, enrolled during active disease. The CDR3 nucleotides are TGTGCCAGGGGAGGGGGGAACACCGGGGAGCTGTTTTTT. Protein: CARGGGNTGELFF.